The entry that follows covers one T cell receptor (beta chain) sequence. Data came from immunoSEQ multiplex PCR; TCRdb stores just in-frame clones and leaves some out. The profile covers approximately 260,000 clones, with 75% to 90% appearing a single time and roughly 6.3% taken by the ten largest. The germline V gene has CDR1 ENHRY and CDR2 SYGVKD. Trimming at V came to 2 bases and at J to 6 bases, leaving 3 bases not matched to a gene. CDR3 length: 13 amino acids. The sample belongs to a study of blood T cell repertoires in COVID-19. The chain employs TRBV10-3 and TRBJ1-2; TRBD1 matches at 7 bases. This TCR was recovered from a woman in her 30s with acute COVID-19. Input material: PBMCs or T cells enriched from blood (not recorded which). The CDR3 bases are TGTGCCATCAGTGAGGACAGGGTGAATGGCTACACCTTC. Translating gives CAISEDRVNGYTF.